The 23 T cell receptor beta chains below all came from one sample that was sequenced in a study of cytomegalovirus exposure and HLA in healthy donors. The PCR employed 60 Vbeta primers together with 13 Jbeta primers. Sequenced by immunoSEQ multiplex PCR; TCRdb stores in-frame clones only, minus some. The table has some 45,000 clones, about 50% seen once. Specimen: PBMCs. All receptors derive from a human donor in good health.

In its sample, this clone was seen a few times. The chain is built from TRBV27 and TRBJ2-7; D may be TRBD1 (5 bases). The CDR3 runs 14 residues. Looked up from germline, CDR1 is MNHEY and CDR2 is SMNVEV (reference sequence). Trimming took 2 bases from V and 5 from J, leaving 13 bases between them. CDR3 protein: CASSLTQGLNEQYF. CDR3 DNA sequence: TGTGCCAGCAGTTTAACTCAGGGTCTCAACGAGCAGTACTTC.

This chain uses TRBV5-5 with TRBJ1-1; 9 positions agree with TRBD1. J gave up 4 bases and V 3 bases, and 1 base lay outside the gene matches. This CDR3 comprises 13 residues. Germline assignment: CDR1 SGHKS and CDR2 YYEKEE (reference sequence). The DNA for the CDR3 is TGTGCCAGCAGCTCGACAGGGGGCACTGAAGCTTTCTTT. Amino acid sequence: CASSSTGGTEAFF.

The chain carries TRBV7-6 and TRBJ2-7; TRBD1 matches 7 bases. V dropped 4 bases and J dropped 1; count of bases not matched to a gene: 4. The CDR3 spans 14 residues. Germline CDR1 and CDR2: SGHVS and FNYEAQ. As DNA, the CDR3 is TGTGCCAGCAGCTACGGACAGGAATCCTACGAGCAGTACTTC. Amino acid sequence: CASSYGQESYEQYF. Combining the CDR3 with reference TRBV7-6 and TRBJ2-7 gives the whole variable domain GAGVSQSPRYKVTKRGQDVALRCDPISGHVSLYWYRQALGQGPEFLTYFNYEAQQDKSGLPNDRFSAERPEGSISTLTIQRTEQRDSAMYRCASSYGQESYEQYFGPGTRLTVT.

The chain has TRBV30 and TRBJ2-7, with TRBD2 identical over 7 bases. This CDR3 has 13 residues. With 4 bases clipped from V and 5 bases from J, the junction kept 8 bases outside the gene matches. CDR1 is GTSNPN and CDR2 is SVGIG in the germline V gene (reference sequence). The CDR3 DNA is TGTGCCTGGATGCGTGCGGGAGCTAACGAGCAGTACTTC. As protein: CAWMRAGANEQYF.

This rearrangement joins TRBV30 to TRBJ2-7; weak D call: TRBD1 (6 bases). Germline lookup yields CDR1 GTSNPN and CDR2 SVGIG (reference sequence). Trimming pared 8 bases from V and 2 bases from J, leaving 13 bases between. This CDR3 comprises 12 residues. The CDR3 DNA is TGTGCCGGTCACAGGGAAACCTACGAGCAGTACTTC. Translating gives CAGHRETYEQYF. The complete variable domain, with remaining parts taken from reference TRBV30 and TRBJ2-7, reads SQTIHQWPATLVQPVGSPLSLECTVEGTSNPNLYWYRQAAGRGLQLLFYSVGIGQISSEVPQNLSASRPQDRQFILSSKKLLLSDSGFYLCAGHRETYEQYFGPGTRLTVT.

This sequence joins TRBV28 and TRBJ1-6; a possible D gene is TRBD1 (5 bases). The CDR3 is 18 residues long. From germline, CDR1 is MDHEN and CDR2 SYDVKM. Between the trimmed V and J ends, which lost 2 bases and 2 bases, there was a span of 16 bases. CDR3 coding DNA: TGTGCCAGCAGTTTAAGGTCAGGGTCGTCGACCTATAATTCACCCCTCCACTTT. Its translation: CASSLRSGSSTYNSPLHF.

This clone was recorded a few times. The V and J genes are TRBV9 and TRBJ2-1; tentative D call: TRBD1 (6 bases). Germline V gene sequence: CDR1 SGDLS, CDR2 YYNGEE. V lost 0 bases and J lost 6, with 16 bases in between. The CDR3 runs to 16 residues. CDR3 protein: CASSVVPGARGNEQFF. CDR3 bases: TGTGCCAGCAGCGTAGTTCCAGGGGCGAGGGGCAATGAGCAGTTCTTC.

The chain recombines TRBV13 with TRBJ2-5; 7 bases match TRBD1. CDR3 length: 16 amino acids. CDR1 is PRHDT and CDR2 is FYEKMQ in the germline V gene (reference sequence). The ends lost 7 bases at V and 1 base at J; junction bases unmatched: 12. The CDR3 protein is CASNPRGRALQETQYF. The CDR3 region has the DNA TGTGCCAGCAACCCGAGGGGGCGGGCCCTCCAAGAGACCCAGTACTTC.

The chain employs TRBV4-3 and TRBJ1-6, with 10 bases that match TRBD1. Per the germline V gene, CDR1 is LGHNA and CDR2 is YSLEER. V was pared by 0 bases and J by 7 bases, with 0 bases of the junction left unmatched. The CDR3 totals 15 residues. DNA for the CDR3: TGCGCCAGCAGCCAAGAGGACAGGGGGAATTCACCCCTCCACTTT. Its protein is CASSQEDRGNSPLHF.

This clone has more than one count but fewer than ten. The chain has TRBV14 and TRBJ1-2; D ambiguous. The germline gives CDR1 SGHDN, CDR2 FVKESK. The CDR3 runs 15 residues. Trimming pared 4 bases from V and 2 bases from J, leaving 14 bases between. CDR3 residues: CASSPLVGPNYGYTF. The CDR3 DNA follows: TGTGCCAGCAGCCCCCTTGTCGGTCCCAACTATGGCTACACCTTC.

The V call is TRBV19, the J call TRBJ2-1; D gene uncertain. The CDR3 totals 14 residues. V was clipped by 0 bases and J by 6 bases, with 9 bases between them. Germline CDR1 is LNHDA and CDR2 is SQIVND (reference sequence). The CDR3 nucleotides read TGTGCCAGTAGTATAGAAATCACACGCAATGAGCAGTTCTTC. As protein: CASSIEITRNEQFF. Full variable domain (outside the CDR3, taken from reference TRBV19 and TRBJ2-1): DGGITQSPKYLFRKEGQNVTLSCEQNLNHDAMYWYRQDPGQGLRLIYYSQIVNDFQKGDIAEGYSVSREKKESFPLTVTSAQKNPTAFYLCASSIEITRNEQFFGPGTRLTVL.

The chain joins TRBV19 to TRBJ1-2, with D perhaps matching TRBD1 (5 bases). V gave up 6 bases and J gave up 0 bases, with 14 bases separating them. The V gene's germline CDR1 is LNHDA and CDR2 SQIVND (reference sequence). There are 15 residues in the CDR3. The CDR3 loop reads CASRAKTDSNYGYTF. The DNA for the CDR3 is TGTGCCAGTAGGGCGAAGACAGACTCTAACTATGGCTACACCTTC.

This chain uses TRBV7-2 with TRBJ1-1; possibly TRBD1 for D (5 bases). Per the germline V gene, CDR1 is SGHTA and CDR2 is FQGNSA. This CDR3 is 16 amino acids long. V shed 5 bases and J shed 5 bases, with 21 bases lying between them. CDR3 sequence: CASSPSEGLLRTEAFF. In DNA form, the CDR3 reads TGTGCCAGCAGCCCCTCTGAGGGACTCTTGCGAACTGAAGCTTTCTTT.

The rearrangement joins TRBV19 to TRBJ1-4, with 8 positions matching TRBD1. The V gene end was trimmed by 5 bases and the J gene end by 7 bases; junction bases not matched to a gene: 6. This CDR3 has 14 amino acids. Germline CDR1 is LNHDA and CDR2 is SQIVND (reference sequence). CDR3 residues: CASSDRGMGEKLFF. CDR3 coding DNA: TGTGCCAGTAGTGACAGGGGAATGGGTGAAAAACTGTTTTTT. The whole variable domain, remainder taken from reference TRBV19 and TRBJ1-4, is DGGITQSPKYLFRKEGQNVTLSCEQNLNHDAMYWYRQDPGQGLRLIYYSQIVNDFQKGDIAEGYSVSREKKESFPLTVTSAQKNPTAFYLCASSDRGMGEKLFFGSGTQLSVL.

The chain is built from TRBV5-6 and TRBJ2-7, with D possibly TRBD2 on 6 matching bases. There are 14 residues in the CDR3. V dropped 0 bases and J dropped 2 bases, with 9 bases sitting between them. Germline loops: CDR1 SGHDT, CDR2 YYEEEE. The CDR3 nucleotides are TGTGCCAGCAGCTTGGGGCCGGGGGCCTACGAGCAGTACTTC. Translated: CASSLGPGAYEQYF.

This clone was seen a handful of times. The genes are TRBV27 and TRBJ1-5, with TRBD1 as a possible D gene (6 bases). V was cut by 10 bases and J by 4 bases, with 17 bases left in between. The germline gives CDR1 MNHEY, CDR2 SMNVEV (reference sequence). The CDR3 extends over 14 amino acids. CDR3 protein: CATLPGQKNQPQHF. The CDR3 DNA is TGTGCCACCTTACCGGGACAAAAAAATCAGCCCCAGCATTTT.

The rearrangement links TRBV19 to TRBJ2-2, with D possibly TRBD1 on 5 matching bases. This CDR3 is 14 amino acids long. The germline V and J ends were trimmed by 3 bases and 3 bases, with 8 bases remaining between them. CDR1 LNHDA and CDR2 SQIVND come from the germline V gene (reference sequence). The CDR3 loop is CASSIDRYTGELFF. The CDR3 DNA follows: TGTGCCAGTAGTATTGACAGATACACCGGGGAGCTGTTTTTT.

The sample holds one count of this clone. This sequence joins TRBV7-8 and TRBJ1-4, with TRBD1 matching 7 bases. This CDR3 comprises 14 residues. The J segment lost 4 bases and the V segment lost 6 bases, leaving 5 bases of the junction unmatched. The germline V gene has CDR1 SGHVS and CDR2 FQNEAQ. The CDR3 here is CASSYRDSNEKLFF. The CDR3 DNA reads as TGTGCCAGCAGTTACCGGGACAGTAATGAAAAACTGTTTTTT.

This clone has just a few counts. The CDR3 DNA follows: TGCAGCGTTGACCCCAGGGGAGACACCATATATTTT. Protein product: CSVDPRGDTIYF. V and J are TRBV29-1 and TRBJ1-3; D perhaps matches TRBD1 (6 bases). The CDR3 extends over 12 amino acids. The germline gives CDR1 SQVTM, CDR2 ANQGSEA. Trimming removed 3 bases at V and 8 bases at J, with 11 bases between.

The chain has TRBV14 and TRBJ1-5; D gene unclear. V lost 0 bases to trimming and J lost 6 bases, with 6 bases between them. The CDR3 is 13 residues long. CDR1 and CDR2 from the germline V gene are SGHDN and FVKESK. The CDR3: CASSQDGVQPQHF. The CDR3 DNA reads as TGTGCCAGCAGCCAAGATGGAGTTCAGCCCCAGCATTTT.

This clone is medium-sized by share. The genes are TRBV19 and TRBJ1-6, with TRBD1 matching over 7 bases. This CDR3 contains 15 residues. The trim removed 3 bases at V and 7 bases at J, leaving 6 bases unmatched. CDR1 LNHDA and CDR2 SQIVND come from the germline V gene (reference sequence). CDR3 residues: CASSIPDRANSPLHF. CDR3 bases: TGTGCCAGTAGTATCCCTGACAGGGCGAATTCACCCCTCCACTTT.

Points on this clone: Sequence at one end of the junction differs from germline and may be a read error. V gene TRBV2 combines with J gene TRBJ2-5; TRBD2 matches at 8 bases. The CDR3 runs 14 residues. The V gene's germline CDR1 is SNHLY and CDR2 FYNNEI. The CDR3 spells CASSEVTDGGGRHF. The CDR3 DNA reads TGTGCCAGCAGTGAAGTTACCGACGGGGGGGGCCGGCACTTC.

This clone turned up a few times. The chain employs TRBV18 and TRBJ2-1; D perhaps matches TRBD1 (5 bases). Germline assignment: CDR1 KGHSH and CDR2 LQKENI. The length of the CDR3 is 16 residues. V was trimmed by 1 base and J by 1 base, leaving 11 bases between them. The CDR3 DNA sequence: TGTGCCAGCTCACCACGACAGACCAATTCCTACAATGAGCAGTTCTTC. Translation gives CASSPRQTNSYNEQFF.